This TCR beta chain stems from a study of blood T cell repertoires in COVID-19. Study information: Sites in the United States, Italy and Spain provided acute and convalescent COVID-19 samples. PBMCs, B-cell-depleted T cells, or T cells were the source of the cDNA or gDNA that made up the material.

Per the germline V gene, CDR1 is MNHEY and CDR2 is SVGAGI. This CDR3 region has 16 residues. Trimming stripped 2 bases from V and 1 base from J, with 14 bases between. In the original analysis: Estimation of nucleated cell counts was performed using reference gene primer amplification. Here immunoSEQ multiplex PCR was the method, and the copy in TCRdb shows in-frame clones only, minus some. D and trimming were read from the DNA, whereas the V and J calls and clone size are those reported in that table. Here the sample spans roughly 260,000 clones, approximately 86% being singletons. This chain joins TRBV6-5 and TRBJ1-2, with no clear D. Sequenced: peripheral blood. The receptor's source is a man in his forties or fifties who had recovered from COVID-19. This CDR3 is CASSYALNPHNYGYTF. The DNA for the CDR3 is TGTGCCAGCAGTTACGCACTAAACCCCCATAACTATGGCTACACCTTC.